A selection of T cell receptor beta chains follows, all from one sample in a study of blood T cell repertoires in COVID-19. The table came from immunoSEQ multiplex PCR; TCRdb's copy has only in-frame clones and leaves some out. The sample lists about 240,000 clones, approximately 90% occurring once. Sequenced input: peripheral blood. These receptors originate from a woman in her 40s who had recovered from COVID-19. Both conserved end residues are part of each CDR3. The order of the fields is V gene, J gene, D gene, clone size, CDR3 protein, CDR3 DNA. A D gene is named only where the DNA matches it firmly. A clone size is listed for some rows: how often the clone was seen (once, few, many), or a class if it is expanded.

TRBV24-1,TRBJ2-5,TRBD2,-,CATSAPGLAGETQYF,TGTGCCACCAGTGCCCCGGGACTAGCGGGAGAGACCCAGTACTTC
TRBV20-1,TRBJ2-5,TRBD2,once,CSASDWRENQETQYF,TGCAGTGCTAGTGATTGGCGGGAGAACCAAGAGACCCAGTACTTC
TRBV11-2,TRBJ1-1,-,-,CASSLGGGRTLGTEAFF,TGTGCCAGCAGCTTAGGCGGGGGACGGACCCTGGGCACTGAAGCTTTCTTT
TRBV5-1,TRBJ1-5,TRBD1,-,CASSPTGTGGTYSNQPQHF,TGCGCCAGCAGCCCAACCGGGACAGGGGGTACCTATAGCAATCAGCCCCAGCATTTT
TRBV9,TRBJ2-5,TRBD1,-,CASSPQGAHETQYF,TGTGCCAGCAGCCCTCAGGGGGCTCACGAGACCCAGTACTTC
TRBV3-1/TRBV3-2,TRBJ1-1,TRBD1,-,CASSIRGTGSEAFF,TGTGCCAGCAGCATACGAGGGACAGGGTCTGAAGCTTTCTTT
TRBV3-1/TRBV3-2,TRBJ1-4,-,once,CASSQEVPRGGKLFF,TGTGCCAGCAGCCAAGAGGTCCCGCGGGGTGGGAAACTGTTTTTT
TRBV7-3,TRBJ1-2,-,-,CASSLGQNYGYTF,TGTGCCAGCAGCTTGGGCCAGAACTATGGCTACACCTTC
TRBV5-5,TRBJ1-1,-,-,CASSFIAGPPEAFF,TGTGCCAGCAGCTTCATTGCGGGACCCCCTGAAGCTTTCTTT
TRBV25-1,TRBJ2-3,-,-,CASRQSTDTQYF,TGTGCCAGCAGACAGAGCACAGATACGCAGTATTTT
TRBV12-5,TRBJ2-5,TRBD2,-,CASGHGLAGSGGTQYF,TGTGCTAGTGGCCACGGACTAGCGGGATCAGGTGGGACCCAGTACTTC
TRBV9,TRBJ1-1,-,few,CASSAQNTEAFF,TGTGCCAGCAGCGCACAGAACACTGAAGCTTTCTTT
TRBV7-2,TRBJ1-6,TRBD1,-,CASSLVAGQNSPLHF,TGTGCCAGCAGCTTAGTCGCGGGACAGAATTCACCCCTCCACTTT
TRBV5-1,TRBJ2-6,-,-,CASSLGPGPSGANVLTF,TGCGCCAGCAGCTTGGGTCCAGGGCCCTCTGGGGCCAACGTCCTGACTTTC